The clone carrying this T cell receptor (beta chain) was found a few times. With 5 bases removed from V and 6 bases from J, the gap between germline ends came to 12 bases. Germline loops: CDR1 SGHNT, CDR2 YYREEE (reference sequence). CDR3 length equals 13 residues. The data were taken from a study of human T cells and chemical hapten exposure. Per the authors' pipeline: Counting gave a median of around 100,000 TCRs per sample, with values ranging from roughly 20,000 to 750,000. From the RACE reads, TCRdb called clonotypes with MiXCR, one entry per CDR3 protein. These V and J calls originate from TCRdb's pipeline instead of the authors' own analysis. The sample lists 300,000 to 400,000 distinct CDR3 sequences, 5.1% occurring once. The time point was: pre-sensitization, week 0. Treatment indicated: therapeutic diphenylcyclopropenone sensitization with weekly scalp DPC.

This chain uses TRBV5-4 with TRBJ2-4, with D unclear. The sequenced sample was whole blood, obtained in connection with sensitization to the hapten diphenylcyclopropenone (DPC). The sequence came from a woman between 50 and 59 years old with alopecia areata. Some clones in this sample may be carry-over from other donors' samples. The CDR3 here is CASREDGRNIQYF. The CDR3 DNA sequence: TGTGCCAGCAGAGAGGACGGCAGAAACATTCAGTACTTC.